The clone carrying this T cell receptor (beta chain) has only a few counts. Trimming removed 0 bases from V and 0 bases from J, with 8 bases in between. Germline CDR1 and CDR2: LGHNA and YNFKEQ. CDR3 size: 15 residues. The data were taken from a study of blood T cell repertoires in COVID-19. Study background: PBMCs, B-cell-depleted T cells, or T cells were the source of the cDNA or gDNA that made up the material.

Per the authors' pipeline: Estimation of nucleated cell counts was performed using reference gene primer amplification. Using immunoSEQ multiplex PCR, the repertoire was profiled, and TCRdb retains in-frame clones only, with some absent. V, J and clone size derive from that table, while D and trimming were established from the DNA sequence. In the table there are 250,000 to 350,000 clones, approximately 86% of which are singletons. Sequenced: peripheral blood. The receptor was derived from a woman aged 50 to 60 who had recovered from COVID-19. This sequence joins TRBV4-2 and TRBJ2-5, with D unresolved. The CDR3 spells CASSQDPQYQETQYF. CDR3 nucleotides: TGTGCCAGCAGCCAAGATCCCCAGTACCAAGAGACCCAGTACTTC.